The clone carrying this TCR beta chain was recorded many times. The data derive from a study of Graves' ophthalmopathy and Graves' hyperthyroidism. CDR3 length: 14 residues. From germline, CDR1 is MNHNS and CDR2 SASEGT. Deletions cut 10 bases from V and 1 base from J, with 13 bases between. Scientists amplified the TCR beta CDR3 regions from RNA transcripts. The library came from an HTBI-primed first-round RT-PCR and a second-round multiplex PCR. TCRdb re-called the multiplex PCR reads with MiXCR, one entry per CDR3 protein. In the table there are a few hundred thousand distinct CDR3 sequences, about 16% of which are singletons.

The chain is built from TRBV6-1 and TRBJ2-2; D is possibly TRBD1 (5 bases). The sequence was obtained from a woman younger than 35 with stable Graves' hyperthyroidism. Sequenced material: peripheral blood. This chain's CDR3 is CATTLQGNTGELFF. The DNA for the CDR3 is TGTGCCACCACCCTCCAGGGGAACACCGGGGAGCTGTTTTTT.